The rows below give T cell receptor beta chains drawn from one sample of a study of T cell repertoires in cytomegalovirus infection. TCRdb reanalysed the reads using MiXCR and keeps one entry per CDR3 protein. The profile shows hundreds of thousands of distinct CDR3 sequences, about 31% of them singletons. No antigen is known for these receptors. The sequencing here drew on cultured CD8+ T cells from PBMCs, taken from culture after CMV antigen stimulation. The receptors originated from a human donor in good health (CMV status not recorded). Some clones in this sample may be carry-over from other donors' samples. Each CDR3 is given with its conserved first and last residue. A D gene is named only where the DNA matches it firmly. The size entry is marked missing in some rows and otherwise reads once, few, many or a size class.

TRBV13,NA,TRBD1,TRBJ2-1,CASTRGTGSYNEQFF,TGTGCCAGCACCCGGGGGACAGGGTCCTACAATGAGCAGTTCTTC
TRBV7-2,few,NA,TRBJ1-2,CASSLSAGDTF,TGTGCCAGCAGCTTATCAGCAGGCGACACCTTC
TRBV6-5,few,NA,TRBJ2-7,CASGIGRDNPSYEQYF,TGTGCCAGCGGTATCGGACGGGACAACCCTTCCTACGAGCAGTACTTC
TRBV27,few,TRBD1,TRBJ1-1,CASSISGGVYAFF,TGTGCCAGCAGTATCTCAGGGGGCGTGTATGCTTTCTTT
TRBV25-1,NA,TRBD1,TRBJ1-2,CASSEWDRGNEGYTF,TGTGCCAGCAGTGAGTGGGACAGGGGGAATGAAGGCTACACCTTC
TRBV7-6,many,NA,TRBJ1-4,CASSTGRGEKLFF,TGTGCCAGCAGCACGGGACGTGGTGAAAAACTGTTTTTT
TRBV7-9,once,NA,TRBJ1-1,CASSLPGTSNTEAFF,TGTGCCAGCAGCTTACCGGGGACGTCAAACACTGAAGCTTTCTTT
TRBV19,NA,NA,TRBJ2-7,CASSIIHADSYEQYF,TGTGCCAGTAGTATCATACACGCCGACTCCTACGAGCAGTACTTC
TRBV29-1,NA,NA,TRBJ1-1,CSVYRQNTEAFF,TGCAGCGTTTACAGACAGAACACTGAAGCTTTCTTT
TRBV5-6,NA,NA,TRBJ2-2,CASSRGRGELFF,TGTGCCAGCAGCCGGGGCCGCGGGGAGCTGTTTTTT
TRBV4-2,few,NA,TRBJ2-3,CASSQSSDTADTQYF,TGTGCCAGCAGCCAATCCTCGGACACGGCAGATACGCAGTATTTT
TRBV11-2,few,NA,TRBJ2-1,CASSKHGEQFF,TGTGCCAGCAGCAAGCACGGTGAGCAGTTCTTC
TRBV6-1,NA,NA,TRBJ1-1,CASSEVDITFLF,TGTGCCAGCAGTGAAGTGGACATCACCTTCCTGTTT
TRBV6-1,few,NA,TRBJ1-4,CASSERGGRTTEKLFF,TGTGCCAGCAGTGAAAGGGGGGGAAGGACAACTGAAAAACTGTTTTTT
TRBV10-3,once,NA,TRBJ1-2,CAISESSAGGINYGCTF,TGTGCCATCAGTGAGTCGTCGGCGGGGGGGATTAACTATGGCTGCACCTTC
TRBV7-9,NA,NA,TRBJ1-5,CASSLGRAWAPQHF,TGTGCCAGCAGCTTAGGAAGGGCGTGGGCGCCCCAACATTTT
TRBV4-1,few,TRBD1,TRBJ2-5,CASSPGQVRGETQYF,TGCGCCAGCAGCCCCGGACAGGTTCGCGGAGAGACCCAGTACTTC
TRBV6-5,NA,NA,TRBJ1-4,CASRNQATNEKLFF,TGTGCCAGCAGAAACCAAGCAACTAATGAAAAACTGTTTTTT
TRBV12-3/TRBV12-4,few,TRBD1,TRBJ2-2,CASSSQARDRSPLTGELFF,TGTGCCAGCAGTTCTCAAGCCCGGGACAGGTCACCTCTAACCGGGGAGCTGTTTTTT
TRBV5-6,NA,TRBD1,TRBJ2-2,CASRQTGENTGELFF,TGTGCCAGCAGACAGACAGGGGAGAACACCGGGGAGCTGTTTTTT
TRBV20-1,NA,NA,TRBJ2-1,CSARDRGLPSYNEQFF,TGCAGTGCTAGAGATAGGGGACTGCCATCCTACAATGAGCAGTTCTTC
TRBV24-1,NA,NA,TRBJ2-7,CATSDSGREQYF,TGTGCCACCAGTGATTCGGGTCGGGAGCAGTACTTC
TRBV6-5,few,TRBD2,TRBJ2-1,CASRGPNSGDYNEQFF,TGTGCCAGCCGTGGCCCCAATAGCGGGGATTACAATGAGCAGTTCTTC
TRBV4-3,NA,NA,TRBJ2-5,CASSRTLELETQYF,TGCGCCAGCAGCCGCACACTGGAACTAGAGACCCAGTACTTC
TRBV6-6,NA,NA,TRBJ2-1,CASSYSQGDNEQFF,TGTGCCAGCAGTTACAGCCAGGGCGACAATGAGCAGTTCTTC
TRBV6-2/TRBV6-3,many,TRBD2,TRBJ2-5,CASSYERGGQKTQYF,TGTGCCAGCAGTTACGAGCGGGGGGGCCAGAAGACCCAGTACTTC
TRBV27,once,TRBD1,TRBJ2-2,CASSPGTGAITGELFF,TGTGCCAGCAGTCCGGGGACAGGGGCTATCACCGGGGAGCTGTTTTTT
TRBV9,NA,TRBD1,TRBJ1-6,CASRGTGDRNSPLHF,TGTGCCAGCAGAGGGACAGGGGACAGAAATTCACCCCTCCACTTT
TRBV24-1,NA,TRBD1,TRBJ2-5,CATSDLGTEETQYF,TGTGCCACCAGTGATTTGGGGACAGAAGAGACCCAGTACTTC
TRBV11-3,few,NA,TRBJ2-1,CASSFGGFDNEQFF,TGTGCCAGCAGCTTCGGGGGATTTGACAATGAGCAGTTCTTC
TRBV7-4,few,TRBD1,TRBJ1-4,CASSSGGLEKLFF,TGTGCCAGCAGTTCAGGGGGCTTGGAAAAACTGTTTTTT
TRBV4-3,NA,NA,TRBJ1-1,CASSQDRGFEAFF,TGCGCCAGCAGCCAAGACCGGGGATTTGAAGCTTTCTTT